Listed here are 4 T cell receptor beta chains from one sample, sequenced in a study of T-cell reconstitution after alpha-beta-depleted transplantation in children. Preparing the TCRbeta library involved the use of unique molecular identifiers. TCRdb processed the PCR reads anew with MiXCR; each CDR3 protein has one entry. Of some 180,000 distinct CDR3 sequences in the sample, roughly 6.6% were seen once. Sequences were derived from PBMCs, sampled before TCRalphabeta/CD19-depleted stem cell transplant. These receptors were obtained from a boy aged 2 to 10 with acute lymphoblastic leukemia, due to receive a stem cell transplant.

This clonotype has at least ten counts. J is TRBJ2-3 and V is TRBV5-1; TRBD2 agrees at 9 bases. With 0 bases clipped from V and 2 bases from J, the junction kept 7 bases outside the gene matches. Germline lookup yields CDR1 SGHRS and CDR2 YFSETQ. This CDR3 spans 17 amino acids. The CDR3 loop is CASSLGGTSRATDTQYF. CDR3 coding DNA: TGCGCCAGCAGCTTGGGGGGGACTAGCCGGGCCACAGATACGCAGTATTTT.

In its sample, this clonotype was seen many times. CDR3 sequence (DNA): TGCAGTGCTAGAAATCCGGGGTTGAACACTGAAGCTTTCTTT. It yields the protein CSARNPGLNTEAFF. The chain has TRBV20-1 and TRBJ1-1; D is ambiguous. The ends were cut back, 2 bases at V and 0 bases at J, with 10 bases in the middle. The CDR3 has 14 amino acids. CDR1 and CDR2 (germline): DFQATT, SNEGSKA (reference sequence).

In this sample, this clonotype turned up a few times. V usage is TRBV3-1 and J usage is TRBJ1-5; D ambiguous. CDR1 is LGHDT, CDR2 YNNKEL, per germline (reference sequence). V shed 1 base and J shed 9 bases, with 10 bases lying between them. The CDR3 is 13 residues long. For the CDR3, the DNA is TGTGCCAGCAGCCAAGTCCCCGGAAGGCCCCAGCATTTT. Its translation is CASSQVPGRPQHF.

This chain links TRBV7-9 with TRBJ2-2, with 9 bases identical to TRBD1. CDR3 length equals 14 residues. The J segment lost 7 bases and the V segment lost 4 bases, leaving 4 bases of the junction unmatched. Germline V gene data show CDR1 as SEHNR and CDR2 as FQNEAQ (reference sequence). CDR3 nucleotide sequence: TGTGCCAGCAGCTACAGGGGGCAGGTCGGGGAGCTGTTTTTT. Encoded protein: CASSYRGQVGELFF.